This T cell receptor beta chain was found in a study of T cells in tuberculosis. A note on this clone: Its antigen is undetermined.

V trimming: 6 bases; J trimming: 2 bases; junction bases outside the gene matches: 11. CDR1 is SNHLY and CDR2 is FYNNEI in the germline V gene. CDR3 size: 17 residues. Each clinical donor contributed on average around 110,000 T cells from unsorted cryopreserved PBMC. Clones were read by immunoSEQ multiplex PCR, and TCRdb kept only the in-frame ones, dropping some. The sample contains 37,000 or so clones, approximately 94% of which appear only once. Study-wide points: GMM-specific TCRs were nearer to active tuberculosis alpha repertoires, suggesting expansion. Active tuberculosis patients had shorter CDR3-alpha; the beta difference was nonsignificant.

The sample was PBMCs. The chain is built from TRBV2 and TRBJ2-2, with 8 nucleotides matching TRBD1. The TCR sequence derives from a donor aged 10-30 years with latent tuberculosis or without tuberculosis infection. Some clones in this sample may be carry-over from other donors' samples. The CDR3 loop reads CASSIYQGAPNTGELFF. CDR3 DNA: TGTGCCAGCAGCATTTACCAGGGGGCCCCTAACACCGGGGAGCTGTTTTTT.